This T cell receptor (beta chain) was captured by sequencing in a study of T cell responses to AZD1222 COVID-19 vaccine. Study outcomes and limitations: Along spike, vaccine-associated CD4 TCRs were found throughout, with dominance at 160-218 and 743-854. Spike-specific TCRs gained breadth and depth after people received two AZD1222 doses. Clonal diversity was possibly underestimated, and the donors were mostly white British, with more females.

Comment on this clone: Its specificity is unknown.

This table comes from immunoSEQ multiplex PCR, and its TCRdb copy is limited to in-frame clones, with some not included. This table holds about 54,000 clones, about 80% found once. The source is an adult in good health. This sample comprised peripheral blood, obtained on day 0 of AZD1222 vaccination.

CDR3 bases: TGTGCCAGCAGCTCAATCACAGGGATTGAAGCTTTCTTT. Translating it yields CASSSITGIEAFF. This chain joins TRBV5-5 and TRBJ1-1; perhaps TRBD1 as D (6 bases). In germline, CDR1 is SGHKS, CDR2 YYEKEE (reference sequence). The V gene lost 3 bases and the J gene lost 7 bases, with 13 bases spanning the gap. The length of the CDR3 is 13 residues.